This T cell receptor (beta chain) emerged from a study of blood T cells in healthy people across ages. CDR1 is ENHRY, CDR2 SYGVKD, per germline. With 4 bases clipped from V and 4 bases from J, the junction kept 8 bases outside the gene matches. This CDR3 spans 16 amino acids. The authors ran a second PCR of about 7 to 12 cycles using a sample-barcoded 5' primer and a J-beta primer mix. TCRdb independently ran MiXCR on the 5' RACE reads; one entry per CDR3 protein. The table shows fewer than 1 million distinct CDR3 sequences, with 40% to 50% occurring only once. Material: blood. This receptor was obtained from a man in his fifties or sixties in good health. The chain recombines TRBV10-3 with TRBJ2-4; 9 bases match TRBD2. The CDR3 nucleotides are TGTGCCATCAGTGGGGAGCGGGAGGCGAGAAAAAACATTCAGTACTTC. Translating gives CAISGEREARKNIQYF.